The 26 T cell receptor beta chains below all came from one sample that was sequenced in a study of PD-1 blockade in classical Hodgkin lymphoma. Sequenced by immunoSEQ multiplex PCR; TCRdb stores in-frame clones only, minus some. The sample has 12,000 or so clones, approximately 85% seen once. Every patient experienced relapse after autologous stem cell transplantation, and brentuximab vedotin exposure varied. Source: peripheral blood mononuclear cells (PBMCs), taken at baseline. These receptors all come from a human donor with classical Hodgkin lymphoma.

CDR3 DNA sequence: TGTGCCAGCAGGGGACAGGGGGCGCGGGGCTCCTACGAGCAGTACTTC. Encoded protein: CASRGQGARGSYEQYF. The chain couples TRBV6-6 to TRBJ2-7, with 12 bases fitting TRBD1. Trimming removed 6 bases from V and 0 bases from J; junction bases left unmatched: 6. This CDR3 has 16 residues. Looked up from germline, CDR1 is MNHNY and CDR2 is SVGAGI (reference sequence).

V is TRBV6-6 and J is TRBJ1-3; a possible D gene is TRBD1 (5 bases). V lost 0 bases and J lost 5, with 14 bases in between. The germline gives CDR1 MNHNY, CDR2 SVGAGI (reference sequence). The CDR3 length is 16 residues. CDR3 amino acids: CASSYSSRDRRNTIYF. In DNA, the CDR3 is TGTGCCAGCAGTTACTCCTCCAGGGATCGTCGAAACACCATATATTTT.

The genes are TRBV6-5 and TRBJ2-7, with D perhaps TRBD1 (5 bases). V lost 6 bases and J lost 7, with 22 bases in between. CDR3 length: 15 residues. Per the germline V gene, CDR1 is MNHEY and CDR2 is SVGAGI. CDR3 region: CASSTTYPPRQEQYF. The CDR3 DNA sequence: TGTGCCAGCAGCACCACCTATCCCCCGCGACAGGAGCAGTACTTC.

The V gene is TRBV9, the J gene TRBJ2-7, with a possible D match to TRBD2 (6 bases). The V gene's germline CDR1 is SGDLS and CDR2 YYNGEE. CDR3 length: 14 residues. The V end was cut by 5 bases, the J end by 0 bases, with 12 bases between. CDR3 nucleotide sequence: TGTGCCAGCAGGCCTAGCGAAAGCTCCTACGAGCAGTACTTC. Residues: CASRPSESSYEQYF.

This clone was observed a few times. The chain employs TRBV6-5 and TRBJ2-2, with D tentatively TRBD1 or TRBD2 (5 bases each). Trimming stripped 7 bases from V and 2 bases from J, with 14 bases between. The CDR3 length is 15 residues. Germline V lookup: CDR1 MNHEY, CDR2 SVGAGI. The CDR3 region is CASKSGTVNTGELFF. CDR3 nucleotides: TGTGCCAGCAAGTCCGGGACGGTAAACACCGGGGAGCTGTTTTTT.

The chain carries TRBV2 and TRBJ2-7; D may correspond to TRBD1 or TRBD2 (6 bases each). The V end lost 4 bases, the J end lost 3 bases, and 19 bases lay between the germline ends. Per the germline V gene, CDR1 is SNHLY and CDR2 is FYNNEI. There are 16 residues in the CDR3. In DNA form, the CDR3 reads TGTGCCAGCAGTGGGAGCCTAAGACTAGGGGGCTACGAGCAGTACTTC. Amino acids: CASSGSLRLGGYEQYF.

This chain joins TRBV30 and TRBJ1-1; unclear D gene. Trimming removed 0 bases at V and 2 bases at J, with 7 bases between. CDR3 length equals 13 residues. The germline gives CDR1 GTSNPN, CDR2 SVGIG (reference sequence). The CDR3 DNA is TGTGCCTGGAGTGTGGTCGAAAACACTGAAGCTTTCTTT. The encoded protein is CAWSVVENTEAFF.

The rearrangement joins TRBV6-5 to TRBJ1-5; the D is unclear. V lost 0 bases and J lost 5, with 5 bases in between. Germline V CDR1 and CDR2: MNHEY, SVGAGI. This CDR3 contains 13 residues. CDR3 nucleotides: TGTGCCAGCAGTTACTCGGAGGATCAGCCCCAGCATTTT. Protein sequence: CASSYSEDQPQHF.

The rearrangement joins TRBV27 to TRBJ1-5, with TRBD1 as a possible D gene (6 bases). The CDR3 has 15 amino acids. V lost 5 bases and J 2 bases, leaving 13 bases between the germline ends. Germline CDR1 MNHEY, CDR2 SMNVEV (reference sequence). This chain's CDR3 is CASSPRDKGNQPQHF. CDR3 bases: TGTGCCAGCAGTCCACGGGACAAGGGCAATCAGCCCCAGCATTTT.

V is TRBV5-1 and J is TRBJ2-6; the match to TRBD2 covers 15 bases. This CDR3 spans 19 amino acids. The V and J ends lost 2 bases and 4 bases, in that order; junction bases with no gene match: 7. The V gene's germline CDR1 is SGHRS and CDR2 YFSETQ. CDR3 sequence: CASSFERTSGGAGANVLTF. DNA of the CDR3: TGCGCCAGCAGCTTTGAGAGGACTAGCGGGGGGGCCGGGGCCAACGTCCTGACTTTC.

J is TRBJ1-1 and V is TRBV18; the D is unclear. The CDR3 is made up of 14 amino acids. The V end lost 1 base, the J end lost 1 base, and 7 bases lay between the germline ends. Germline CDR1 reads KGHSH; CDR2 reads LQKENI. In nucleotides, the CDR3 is TGTGCCAGCTCACCACTAGGAGGGAACACTGAAGCTTTCTTT. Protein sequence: CASSPLGGNTEAFF.

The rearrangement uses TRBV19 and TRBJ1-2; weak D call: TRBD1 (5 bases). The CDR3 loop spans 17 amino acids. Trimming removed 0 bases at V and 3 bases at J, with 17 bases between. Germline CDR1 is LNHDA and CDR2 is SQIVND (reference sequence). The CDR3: CASSIDGAAGGDYGYTF. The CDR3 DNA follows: TGTGCCAGTAGTATAGATGGGGCCGCCGGGGGGGACTATGGCTACACCTTC. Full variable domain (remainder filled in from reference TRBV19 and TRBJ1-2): DGGITQSPKYLFRKEGQNVTLSCEQNLNHDAMYWYRQDPGQGLRLIYYSQIVNDFQKGDIAEGYSVSREKKESFPLTVTSAQKNPTAFYLCASSIDGAAGGDYGYTFGSGTRLTVV.

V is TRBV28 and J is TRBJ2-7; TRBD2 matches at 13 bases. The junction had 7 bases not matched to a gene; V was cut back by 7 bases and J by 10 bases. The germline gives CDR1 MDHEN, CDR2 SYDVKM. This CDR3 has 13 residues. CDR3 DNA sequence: TGTGCCAGCAAAACTAGCGGGGGGGCCAAACAGTACTTC. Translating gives CASKTSGGAKQYF.

The CDR3 DNA sequence: TGTGCCTGGAGAGGGGACACCGGGGAGCTGTTTTTT. It yields the protein CAWRGDTGELFF. This rearrangement joins TRBV30 to TRBJ2-2; TRBD1 is a possible D gene (5 bases). This CDR3 has 12 amino acids. The V end lost 3 bases, the J end lost 3 bases, and 5 bases lay between the germline ends. Germline V gives CDR1 GTSNPN, CDR2 SVGIG (reference sequence). The full variable domain, completed using reference TRBV30 and TRBJ2-2, is SQTIHQWPATLVQPVGSPLSLECTVEGTSNPNLYWYRQAAGRGLQLLFYSVGIGQISSEVPQNLSASRPQDRQFILSSKKLLLSDSGFYLCAWRGDTGELFFGEGSRLTVL.

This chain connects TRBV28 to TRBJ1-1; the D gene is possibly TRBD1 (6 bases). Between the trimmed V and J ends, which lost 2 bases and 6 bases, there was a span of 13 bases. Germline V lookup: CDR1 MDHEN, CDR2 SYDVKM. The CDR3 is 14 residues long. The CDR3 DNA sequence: TGTGCCAGCAGTTTAGTAGGGGGGCCCGCTGAAGCTTTCTTT. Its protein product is CASSLVGGPAEAFF.

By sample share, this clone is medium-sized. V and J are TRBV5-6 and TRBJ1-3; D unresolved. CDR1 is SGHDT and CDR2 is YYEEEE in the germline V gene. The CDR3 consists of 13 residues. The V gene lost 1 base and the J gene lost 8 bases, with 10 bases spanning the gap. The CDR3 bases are TGTGCCAGCAGCTTGCAAGAGGACGACACCATATATTTT. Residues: CASSLQEDDTIYF. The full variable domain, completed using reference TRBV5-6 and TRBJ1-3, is DAGVTQSPTHLIKTRGQQVTLRCSPKSGHDTVSWYQQALGQGPQFIFQYYEEEERQRGNFPDRFSGHQFPNYSSELNVNALLLGDSALYLCASSLQEDDTIYFGEGSWLTVV.

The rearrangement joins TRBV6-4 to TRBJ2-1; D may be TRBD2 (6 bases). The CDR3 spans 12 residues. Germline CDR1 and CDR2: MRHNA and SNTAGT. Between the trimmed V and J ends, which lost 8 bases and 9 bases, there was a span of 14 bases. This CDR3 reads CASGTGLGEQFF. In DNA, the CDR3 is TGTGCCAGCGGGACGGGACTGGGTGAGCAGTTCTTC.

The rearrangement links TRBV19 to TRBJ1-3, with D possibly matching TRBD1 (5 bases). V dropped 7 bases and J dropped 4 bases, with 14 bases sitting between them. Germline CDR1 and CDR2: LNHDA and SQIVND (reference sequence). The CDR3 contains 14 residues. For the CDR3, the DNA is TGTGCCAGTAACCGCGTAGGGGACGGAAACACCATATATTTT. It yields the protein CASNRVGDGNTIYF.

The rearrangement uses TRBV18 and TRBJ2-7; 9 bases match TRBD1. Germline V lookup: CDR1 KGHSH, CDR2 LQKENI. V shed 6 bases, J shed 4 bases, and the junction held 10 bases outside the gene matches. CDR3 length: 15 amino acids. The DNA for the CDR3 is TGTGCCAGCTCTAGTCCCGCGGGACAGGGTTACGAGCAGTACTTC. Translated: CASSSPAGQGYEQYF.

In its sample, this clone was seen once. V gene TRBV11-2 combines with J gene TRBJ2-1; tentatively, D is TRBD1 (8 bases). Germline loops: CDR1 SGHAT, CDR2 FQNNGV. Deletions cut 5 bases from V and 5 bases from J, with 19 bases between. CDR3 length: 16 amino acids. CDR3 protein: CASSPRGRGRHNEQFF. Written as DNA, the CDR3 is TGTGCCAGCAGCCCCAGGGGGCGGGGGCGGCACAATGAGCAGTTCTTC.

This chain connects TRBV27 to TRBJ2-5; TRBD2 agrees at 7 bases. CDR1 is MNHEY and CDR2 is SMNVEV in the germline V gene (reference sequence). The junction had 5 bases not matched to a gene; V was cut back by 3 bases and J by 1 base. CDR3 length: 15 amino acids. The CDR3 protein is CASSLFAGAQETQYF. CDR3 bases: TGTGCCAGCAGTTTGTTTGCGGGAGCCCAAGAGACCCAGTACTTC.

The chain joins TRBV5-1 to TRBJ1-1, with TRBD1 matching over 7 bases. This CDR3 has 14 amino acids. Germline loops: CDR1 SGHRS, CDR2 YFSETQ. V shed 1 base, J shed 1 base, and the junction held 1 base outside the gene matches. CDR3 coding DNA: TGCGCCAGCAGCTTGAGACAGGGGAACACTGAAGCTTTCTTT. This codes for CASSLRQGNTEAFF. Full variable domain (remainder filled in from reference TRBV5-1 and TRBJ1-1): KAGVTQTPRYLIKTRGQQVTLSCSPISGHRSVSWYQQTPGQGLQFLFEYFSETQRNKGNFPGRFSGRQFSNSRSEMNVSTLELGDSALYLCASSLRQGNTEAFFGQGTRLTVV.

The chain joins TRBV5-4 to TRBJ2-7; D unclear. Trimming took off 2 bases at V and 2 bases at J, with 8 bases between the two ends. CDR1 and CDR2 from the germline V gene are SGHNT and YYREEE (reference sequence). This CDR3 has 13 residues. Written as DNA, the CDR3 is TGTGCCAGCAGCTTCTCACGGACCTACGAGCAGTACTTC. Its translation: CASSFSRTYEQYF.

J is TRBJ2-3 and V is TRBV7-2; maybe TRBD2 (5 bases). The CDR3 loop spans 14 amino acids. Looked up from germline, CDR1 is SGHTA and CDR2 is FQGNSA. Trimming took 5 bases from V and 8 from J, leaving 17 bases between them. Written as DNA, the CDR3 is TGTGCCAGCAGCGGAGAAGCGGCTATTGGTACGCAGTATTTT. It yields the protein CASSGEAAIGTQYF.

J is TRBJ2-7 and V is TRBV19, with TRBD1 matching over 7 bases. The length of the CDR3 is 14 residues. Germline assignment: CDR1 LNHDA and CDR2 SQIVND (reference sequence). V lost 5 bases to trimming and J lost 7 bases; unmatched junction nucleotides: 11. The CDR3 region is CASSGRQGAGEQYF. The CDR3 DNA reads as TGTGCCAGTAGTGGTAGACAGGGTGCGGGTGAGCAGTACTTC.

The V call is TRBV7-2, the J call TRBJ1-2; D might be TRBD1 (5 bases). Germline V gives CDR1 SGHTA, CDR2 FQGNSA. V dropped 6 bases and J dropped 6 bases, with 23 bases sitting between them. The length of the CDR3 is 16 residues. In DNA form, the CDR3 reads TGTGCCAGCAGTCGAAACCGGGACCCAGGCGGGGATGGCTACACCTTC. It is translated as CASSRNRDPGGDGYTF.